A single T cell receptor (beta chain) is shown here with its context. Its antigen is as yet unknown. Assay: immunoSEQ multiplex PCR; the TCRdb copy retains only in-frame clones and omits some. The profile shows tens of thousands of clones, 92% of them singletons. The CDR3 totals 15 residues. Germline lookup yields CDR1 MNHEY and CDR2 SVGAGI. With 2 bases removed from V and 5 bases from J, the gap between germline ends came to 15 bases. This specimen belongs to a study of OX40 agonist ivuxolimab in advanced cancers. For the study at large: Patients' therapy was ivuxolimab, an antibody that acts as an agonist of OX40 (CD134). The dose-escalation group included hepatocellular carcinoma, melanoma, renal cell carcinoma and head and neck cancer.

Study results and limitations: Partial responders receiving 0.1-3.0 mg/kg showed among the lowest clonal expansion.

Autoimmune disease history or systemic immunosuppression excluded patients. The gene calls are TRBV6-5 and TRBJ1-1; D might be TRBD1 (6 bases). The source material was CD4+ or CD8+ T cells sorted from blood, sampled in a trial of the OX40 agonist ivuxolimab. The clonotype comes from an adult with an advanced solid tumor such as melanoma, head and neck, liver or kidney cancer. The CDR3 spells CASSYPKGGRTEAFF. The CDR3 nucleotides are TGTGCCAGCAGTTACCCTAAGGGGGGCAGGACTGAAGCTTTCTTT.